Below, one TCR beta chain is given with its context. Its target antigen remains unknown. No clone much larger than this one lies a single base away; base qualities are absent. CDR1 and CDR2, looked up from the germline V gene, are SGHDT and YYEEEE. For this chain, trimming is 0 bases at the V end and 4 bases at the J end, and the number of junction bases without a gene match is 7. From the cysteine through the phenylalanine, the CDR3 covers 16 amino acids. Only CDR3 DNA remains: 48 bases, in frame from the first base. Genomic DNA was extracted with the Qiagen DNeasy kit from unsorted PBMCs and from negatively selected CD4+ and CD8+ fractions. TCR beta CDR3 regions were subjected to amplification by immunoSEQ multiplex PCR with primers that anneal to V and J segments. A synthetic immune receptor repertoire was used to minimize amplification bias, and remaining bias was computationally removed after sequencing. The original pipeline was this. Custom Python scripts were used to quantify repertoire diversity as the Shannon entropy index. Unsorted, CD4+ and CD8+ repertoires were examined separately, except in combined analyses, for which CD4+ and CD8+ sequences were merged in silico. A clone counted as expanded when the clone's frequency after treatment rose at least 2-fold relative to C1D1, and clones undetected at baseline were given a pseudocount of 0.5. Clones with 0 or 1 copy at C1D1 were classified as singleton clones, and clones with 2 or more copies were classified as non-singleton clones. Clones expanded in unsorted samples were labelled as CD4+, CD8+ or unknown by matching protein sequences in sorted samples from the same patient. Wilcoxon tests were applied to paired samples to test diversity changes from C1D1 to C4D1. The immuneACCESS repertoire file appears here via TCRdb, limited to in-frame rearrangements. These files lack a portion of the clones; in checked studies, under half of the deficit traces to unresolved V genes, and the cause of the others is not known. That table furnishes V, J and clone size, whereas the DNA furnished D and trimming. In all, the sample holds just over 60,000 clones, and approximately 88% of those were seen once. Together, the top ten hold approximately 12% of the sample.

The source of the sample is a study of PD-1 blockade in classical Hodgkin lymphoma (dated by TCRdb to the early 2020s). Regarding the complete study: Nivolumab dosing was 3 mg/kg intravenously every 2 weeks, continuing until either disease progression or unacceptable toxicity. The study used TCR beta sequencing and CyTOF to define a peripheral blood immune signature of response to PD-1 blockade in classical Hodgkin lymphoma. Findings and caveats that apply to the study as a whole: Diversity was lower in patients who began nivolumab less than 1 year after ASCT, so these patients were left out of later analyses to avoid confounding by immune reconstitution. Trial patients with a complete response had baseline diversity similar to that of newly diagnosed patients, while partial responders and progressors had significantly lower diversity. A significant rise by C4D1 was seen in CD4+ but not CD8+ TCR diversity (p=0.0027 vs p=0.16), with the rise being most apparent in complete responders (p=0.02). Baseline TCR diversity was reported to be lower in newly diagnosed patients than in healthy donors and to be lower still in relapsed/refractory patients. The study was limited to a single clinical trial cohort, and causes of repertoire differences, possibly disease activity or prior therapy, remained undefined.

The sample's time point label, decoded: cycle 1 day 1 (C1D1), immediately before nivolumab initiation. All trial patients had relapsed after autologous stem cell transplantation, with cohorts A, B and C differing in prior brentuximab vedotin exposure. The trial cohort included 56 patients with relapsed/refractory classical Hodgkin lymphoma, and each patient had a best overall response of complete response, partial response or progressive disease. In the multi-cohort phase II CheckMate 205 trial, trial patients received single-agent nivolumab. An independent review committee assessed best overall response using the 2007 International Working Group response criteria. PBMCs from the trial were collected at three points: immediately before nivolumab initiation (C1D1), and during therapy at cycle 2 day 1 and cycle 4 day 1. After peripheral blood was drawn into 8 mL Vacutainer Cell Preparation Tubes, PBMCs were isolated by centrifugation and then cryopreserved.

The chain employs TRBV5-6 and TRBJ1-3; TRBD1 lines up with 7 middle nucleotides. The specimen comprised peripheral blood mononuclear cells (PBMCs), sampled at baseline. The clonotype was recovered from a human donor with classical Hodgkin lymphoma. The CDR3 protein sequence reads: CASSLAPPGQGNTIYF. The DNA sequence is TGTGCCAGCAGCTTGGCGCCGCCGGGACAGGGAAACACCATATATTTT.